This T cell receptor beta chain was sequenced in a study of shared clonotypes between healthy human individuals. The study's findings and limits: Estimated richness values were generally larger in naive subsets than in memory subsets.

The germline CDR1 and CDR2 sequences are MNHEY and SMNVEV (reference sequence). The CDR3 consists of 15 residues. V shed 3 bases and J shed 6 bases, with 16 bases lying between them. On this clone itself: Its target is unknown.

In the naive CD8 group, cells lacked CD45RO and were positively selected for CCR7, so terminally differentiated effector memory CD45RA+ cells were left out. Method: immunoSEQ multiplex PCR; TCRdb's copy keeps in-frame clones and lacks some. The table lists some 2 million clones, approximately 94% of them singletons, with 1.1% in the top ten. The source is a man aged 18 to 35 in good health. The chain is built from TRBV27 and TRBJ2-3; D remains unclear. Sequencing was performed on naive CD8+ T cells sorted from blood. CDR3 sequence: CASSFYGPATDTQYF. The DNA for the CDR3 is TGTGCCAGCAGTTTCTATGGTCCCGCCACGGATACGCAGTATTTT.